The clone carrying this T cell receptor (beta chain) was observed once. TCRdb keeps only in-frame clones here, not all; method: immunoSEQ multiplex PCR. The repertoire holds 1,400,000 or so clones, with roughly 98.5% as singletons. The record originates from a study of shared clonotypes between healthy human individuals. Sequencing was carried out using naive CD4+ T cells sorted from blood. Subset described: CD45RA+ positively selected. This TCR was sampled from a man aged 25 to 45 in good health.

The CDR3 bases are TGCAGCGTTGATTCTCTTTCTGGGGCCAACGTCCTGACTTTC. It translates to CSVDSLSGANVLTF. V and J are TRBV29-1 and TRBJ2-6; unclear D gene. Between the trimmed V and J ends, which lost 3 bases and 1 base, there was a span of 7 bases. Germline-derived CDR1 and CDR2 are SQVTM and ANQGSEA. This CDR3 has 14 amino acids.